The 32 T cell receptor beta chains reported below all come from one sample, sequenced in a study of blood T cell repertoires in COVID-19. Assay: immunoSEQ multiplex PCR; the TCRdb copy retains only in-frame clones and omits some. The table includes around 86,000 clones, roughly 84% detected once. The sample comprised peripheral blood. Every receptor here comes from a woman aged 80 or over with acute or convalescent COVID-19.

With regard to this clone: A read error may produce the germline difference seen at one junction end. The V call is TRBV30, the J call TRBJ2-3, with TRBD2 as a possible D gene (5 bases). Germline-derived CDR1 and CDR2 are GTSNPN and SVGIG (reference sequence). The length of the CDR3 is 11 residues. The DNA for the CDR3 is TGTGCCTGGAGTACGGGAAGGGAAGCAAATTTT. This encodes CAWSTGREANF.

The genes are TRBV7-8 and TRBJ2-5; 7 nucleotides match TRBD1. V dropped 6 bases and J dropped 4; count of bases not matched to a gene: 11. CDR1 is SGHVS, CDR2 FQNEAQ, per germline. The CDR3 runs to 15 residues. The CDR3 DNA reads TGTGCCAGCAGTTTCGACAGGGTAGGGGGAGAGACCCAGTACTTC. The encoded protein is CASSFDRVGGETQYF.

The chain recombines TRBV7-2 with TRBJ1-1; D remains unclear. Germline values: CDR1 SGHTA, CDR2 FQGNSA. The CDR3 extends over 13 amino acids. With 3 bases removed from V and 4 bases from J, the gap between germline ends came to 9 bases. CDR3 DNA: TGTGCCAGCAGCTTTGAGGGTTTCACTGAAGCTTTCTTT. It yields the protein CASSFEGFTEAFF.

This chain uses TRBV7-2 with TRBJ1-2; D not resolved. V gave up 2 bases and J gave up 0 bases, with 4 bases separating them. The CDR3 sequence is 13 residues long. Germline V gene data show CDR1 as SGHTA and CDR2 as FQGNSA. CDR3 loop: CASSLSANYGYTF. CDR3 nucleotide sequence: TGTGCCAGCAGCTTATCGGCTAACTATGGCTACACCTTC.

The count of this clone is one. The gene calls are TRBV29-1 and TRBJ2-3; 11 nucleotides agree with TRBD2. Per germline, CDR1 SQVTM and CDR2 ANQGSEA. V lost 4 bases to trimming and J lost 4 bases; unmatched junction nucleotides: 13. CDR3 size: 17 residues. The CDR3 DNA follows: TGCAGCGTTGCTCTAGCGGGGGGCCGATTGGTACCAGATACGCAGTATTTT. Protein product: CSVALAGGRLVPDTQYF.

The genes are TRBV7-9 and TRBJ2-5; D is perhaps TRBD1 (7 bases). The germline V and J ends were trimmed by 9 bases and 3 bases, with 11 bases remaining between them. Per the germline V gene, CDR1 is SEHNR and CDR2 is FQNEAQ (reference sequence). CDR3 length: 12 residues. The CDR3 region is CASQGGKETQYF. The CDR3 DNA sequence: TGTGCCAGTCAGGGGGGAAAAGAGACCCAGTACTTC.

The rearrangement uses TRBV7-8 and TRBJ2-7; no clear D. The CDR3 has 13 residues. Germline CDR1 is SGHVS and CDR2 is FQNEAQ. Trimming removed 0 bases from V and 2 bases from J, with 5 bases in between. CDR3 residues: CASSLARAYEQYF. The CDR3 DNA reads as TGTGCCAGCAGCTTAGCTCGGGCCTACGAGCAGTACTTC.

This chain uses TRBV6-2 or TRBV6-3 with TRBJ1-5; 8 bases line up with TRBD1. The V and J ends lost 2 bases and 1 base, in that order; junction bases with no gene match: 7. The CDR3 extends over 17 amino acids. Germline values: CDR1 MNHEY, CDR2 SVGEGT. In DNA form, the CDR3 reads TGTGCCAGCAGTTACCCTCGGACAGGGTCAAGCAATCAGCCCCAGCATTTT. Its protein product is CASSYPRTGSSNQPQHF.

The CDR3 nucleotides read TGTGCCACCCAGGGGAGCTCCTATAATTCACCCCTCCACTTT. Protein sequence: CATQGSSYNSPLHF. The chain joins TRBV5-6 to TRBJ1-6; D might be TRBD1 (6 bases). The CDR3 sequence is 14 residues long. The ends were cut back, 9 bases at V and 0 bases at J, with 10 bases in the middle. Germline values: CDR1 SGHDT, CDR2 YYEEEE.

This clone was detected once. The chain couples TRBV19 to TRBJ1-1; D gene ambiguous. Germline V gene data show CDR1 as LNHDA and CDR2 as SQIVND (reference sequence). The CDR3 length is 10 residues. The V gene lost 7 bases and the J gene lost 5 bases, with 5 bases spanning the gap. The chain's CDR3 is CASMRTEAFF. DNA of the CDR3: TGTGCCAGTATGAGAACTGAAGCTTTCTTT.

V and J are TRBV6-2 or TRBV6-3 and TRBJ1-1; D is unresolved. Germline V gene data show CDR1 as MNHEY and CDR2 as SVGEGT. The CDR3 length is 16 residues. V was cut by 0 bases and J by 5 bases, with 16 bases left in between. The CDR3 sequence: CASSYSRSFFGTEAFF. For the CDR3, the DNA is TGTGCCAGCAGTTACTCGAGATCCTTCTTCGGGACTGAAGCTTTCTTT.

V usage is TRBV19 and J usage is TRBJ1-3; D may be TRBD1 (5 bases). Germline-derived CDR1 and CDR2 are LNHDA and SQIVND (reference sequence). V dropped 7 bases and J dropped 4 bases, with 17 bases sitting between them. The CDR3 consists of 15 residues. CDR3 sequence (DNA): TGTGCCAGTACCCAAGGGAGGGGTCCCGGAAACACCATATATTTT. Amino acid sequence: CASTQGRGPGNTIYF. Together with reference TRBV19 and TRBJ1-3, the CDR3 gives the full variable domain: DGGITQSPKYLFRKEGQNVTLSCEQNLNHDAMYWYRQDPGQGLRLIYYSQIVNDFQKGDIAEGYSVSREKKESFPLTVTSAQKNPTAFYLCASTQGRGPGNTIYFGEGSWLTVV.

The rearrangement joins TRBV7-2 to TRBJ1-5, with unresolved D. V was trimmed by 3 bases and J by 4 bases, leaving 7 bases between them. The CDR3 runs to 13 residues. The germline V gene has CDR1 SGHTA and CDR2 FQGNSA. For the CDR3, the DNA is TGTGCCAGCAGCTTGGAGGCTAATCAGCCCCAGCATTTT. Translated: CASSLEANQPQHF.

The table lists this clone with a few counts. Its ends do not fully match the called genes, so a read error is possible. The rearrangement joins TRBV7-7 to TRBJ2-1; 8 bases match TRBD2. This CDR3 spans 14 amino acids. CDR1 is SSHAT and CDR2 is FNYEAQ in the germline V gene (reference sequence). CDR3 sequence reads: CASSPGLAPVEQFF. The CDR3 DNA sequence: TGTGCTAGCAGCCCCGGACTAGCACCTGTAGAGCAGTTCTTC. The full variable domain, its missing parts supplied by reference TRBV7-7 and TRBJ2-1, is GAGVSQSPRYKVTKRGQDVTLRCDPISSHATLYWYQQALGQGPEFLTYFNYEAQPDKSGLPSDRFSAERPEGSISTLTIQRTEQRDSAMYRCASSPGLAPVEQFFGPGTRLTVL.

The chain uses TRBV6-5 and TRBJ2-3; 8 positions match TRBD1. Per germline, CDR1 MNHEY and CDR2 SVGAGI. This CDR3 region has 14 residues. The V segment lost 6 bases and the J segment 1 base; nucleotides outside the gene matches: 3. The CDR3 DNA sequence: TGTGCCAGCAGACCGGGACAGGGCACAGATACGCAGTATTTT. This encodes CASRPGQGTDTQYF.

The chain is built from TRBV4-2 and TRBJ2-4; TRBD1 is a possible D gene (5 bases). Trimming shortened V by 4 bases and J by 6 bases, and 13 bases separated the two germline ends. This CDR3 region has 14 residues. Germline CDR1 reads LGHNA; CDR2 reads YNFKEQ. CDR3 region: CASSPQGSGNIQYF. The CDR3 DNA follows: TGTGCCAGCAGCCCTCAGGGCTCTGGAAACATTCAGTACTTC.

The chain uses TRBV11-3 and TRBJ1-5; D is undetermined. Looked up from germline, CDR1 is SGHNT and CDR2 is YENEEA. Between the trimmed V and J ends, which lost 5 bases and 3 bases, there was a span of 23 bases. CDR3 length equals 18 residues. Written as DNA, the CDR3 is TGTGCCAGCAGCCGGTTTCGGGTCGGAGTATTAGTCAATCAGCCCCAGCATTTT. Translated, it gives CASSRFRVGVLVNQPQHF.

The genes are TRBV6-4 and TRBJ1-2; weak D call: TRBD1 (5 bases). The CDR3 extends over 13 amino acids. Per the germline V gene, CDR1 is MRHNA and CDR2 is SNTAGT. Trimming removed 0 bases at V and 8 bases at J, with 10 bases between. CDR3 sequence (DNA): TGTGCCAGCAGTGACTCCTCAAGGGGAGGCTACACCTTC. Amino acids: CASSDSSRGGYTF.

The chain combines TRBV3-1 (or the pseudogene TRBV3-2) with TRBJ1-2; 7 nucleotides align to TRBD1. CDR3 length: 17 residues. The trim removed 0 bases at V and 4 bases at J, leaving 11 bases unmatched. Per germline, CDR1 LGHDT and CDR2 YNNKEL (reference sequence). This CDR3 reads CASSQDIKIGTVYGYTF. The CDR3, as DNA: TGTGCCAGCAGCCAAGATATTAAAATCGGGACAGTCTATGGCTACACCTTC.

The rearrangement uses TRBV30 and TRBJ1-6; D not certain. V was cut by 1 base and J by 3 bases, with 7 bases left in between. CDR3 size: 14 residues. Germline lookup yields CDR1 GTSNPN and CDR2 SVGIG (reference sequence). CDR3 region: CAWSGTNYNSPLHF. The CDR3 DNA reads as TGTGCCTGGAGTGGAACTAACTATAATTCACCCCTCCACTTT.

This sequence joins TRBV5-1 and TRBJ1-1, with a tentative D call TRBD1 (6 bases). Trimming removed 4 bases from V and 8 bases from J, with 15 bases in between. The CDR3 extends over 13 amino acids. CDR1 SGHRS and CDR2 YFSETQ come from the germline V gene. CDR3 DNA sequence: TGCGCCAGCAGCCTACCGACAGGAGCAGAAGCTTTCTTT. Protein sequence: CASSLPTGAEAFF.

The J gene is TRBJ2-1, the V gene TRBV19; 9 bases are a match to TRBD2. V lost 7 bases to trimming and J lost 2 bases; unmatched junction nucleotides: 12. The CDR3 is 17 amino acids. CDR1 is LNHDA and CDR2 is SQIVND in the germline V gene (reference sequence). The CDR3 loop reads CASKKSSGRGTYNEQFF. The DNA of the CDR3 is TGTGCCAGTAAAAAAAGTAGCGGGAGAGGAACCTACAATGAGCAGTTCTTC.

The J gene is TRBJ2-7, the V gene TRBV11-2; weak D call: TRBD2 (6 bases). Trimming shortened V by 3 bases and J by 6 bases, and 15 bases separated the two germline ends. The CDR3 loop spans 14 amino acids. In germline, CDR1 is SGHAT, CDR2 FQNNGV. This chain's CDR3 is CASSLGGKGSEQYF. In nucleotides, the CDR3 is TGTGCCAGCAGCTTGGGGGGAAAGGGTTCCGAGCAGTACTTC.

The V call is TRBV20-1, the J call TRBJ2-6, with 9 bases that match TRBD1. J gave up 4 bases and V 3 bases, and 13 bases lay outside the gene matches. The germline V gene has CDR1 DFQATT and CDR2 SNEGSKA (reference sequence). The CDR3 has 18 amino acids. In DNA form, the CDR3 reads TGCAGTGCTAGTTGGGGACAGGGACATTCTTCGGGGGCCAACGTCCTGACTTTC. Amino acids: CSASWGQGHSSGANVLTF.

The chain carries TRBV9 and TRBJ2-2; D is possibly TRBD2 (5 bases). The CDR3 is 16 amino acids. Germline CDR1 and CDR2: SGDLS and YYNGEE. V gave up 0 bases and J gave up 1 base, with 10 bases separating them. Here the CDR3 DNA reads TGTGCCAGCAGCGTAGGGATTGGGAGGAACACCGGGGAGCTGTTTTTT. Protein sequence: CASSVGIGRNTGELFF.

The J gene is TRBJ1-2, the V gene TRBV6-2 or TRBV6-3, with D perhaps TRBD1 (5 bases). The CDR3 is 15 residues long. Trimming left V 4 bases short and J 8 bases short, with 20 bases between. Germline V gene data show CDR1 as MNHEY and CDR2 as SVGEGT. The CDR3 here is CASSFHSGEVAGYTF. In DNA, the CDR3 is TGTGCCAGCAGTTTCCACTCGGGGGAGGTAGCCGGCTACACCTTC.

The CDR3 sequence: CASSFTSGSIEQYF. CDR3 DNA sequence: TGCGCCAGCAGCTTCACTAGCGGGAGTATCGAGCAGTACTTC. V usage is TRBV5-1 and J usage is TRBJ2-7; 11 bases align to TRBD2. Germline CDR1 SGHRS, CDR2 YFSETQ. V shed 2 bases, J shed 6 bases, and the junction held 4 bases outside the gene matches. The CDR3 runs to 14 residues.

The V and J genes are TRBV9 and TRBJ2-7, with D tentatively TRBD2 (5 bases). This CDR3 region has 14 residues. Per germline, CDR1 SGDLS and CDR2 YYNGEE. The V end lost 0 bases, the J end lost 2 bases, and 9 bases lay between the germline ends. The chain's CDR3 is CASSVEEGAYEQYF. The CDR3 DNA reads as TGTGCCAGCAGCGTAGAAGAGGGAGCCTACGAGCAGTACTTC.

The chain recombines TRBV14 with TRBJ1-4; the D gene is possibly TRBD1 (6 bases). Germline CDR1 SGHDN, CDR2 FVKESK. The CDR3 loop spans 15 amino acids. V dropped 3 bases and J dropped 5 bases, with 13 bases sitting between them. The CDR3 DNA sequence: TGTGCCAGCAGCCAGGGGGCAATGGGGAATGAAAAACTGTTTTTT. This gives the protein CASSQGAMGNEKLFF.

J is TRBJ2-3 and V is TRBV3-1 (or the pseudogene TRBV3-2); possible D gene TRBD2, 5 bases. The CDR3 runs to 15 residues. V was trimmed by 2 bases and J by 5 bases, leaving 14 bases between them. Per the germline V gene, CDR1 is LGHDT and CDR2 is YNNKEL (reference sequence). As DNA, the CDR3 is TGTGCCAGCAGCCAAAGACGGGGTTCGGTAGATACGCAGTATTTT. Translated, it gives CASSQRRGSVDTQYF.

The rearrangement uses TRBV9 and TRBJ2-1, with a tentative D call TRBD1 (5 bases). Germline V gene data show CDR1 as SGDLS and CDR2 as YYNGEE. This CDR3 is built from 14 residues. The V end lost 1 base, the J end lost 1 base, and 6 bases lay between the germline ends. CDR3 sequence reads: CASSVTGSYNEQFF. In nucleotides, the CDR3 is TGTGCCAGCAGCGTAACAGGATCCTACAATGAGCAGTTCTTC.

This clone was found once. This chain links TRBV3-1 (or the pseudogene TRBV3-2) with TRBJ2-7, with 11 bases lining up with TRBD2. Losses at the gene ends were 1 base for V and 0 bases for J; bases not matched to a gene: 2. The CDR3 totals 16 residues. CDR1 is LGHDT and CDR2 is YNNKEL in the germline V gene (reference sequence). The CDR3 DNA reads TGTGCCAGCAGCCAAGGGACTAGCGGGTACTCCTACGAGCAGTACTTC. It specifies CASSQGTSGYSYEQYF.